This TCR beta chain was identified in a study of cytomegalovirus exposure and HLA in healthy donors. Both 60 Vbeta primers and 13 Jbeta primers went into the PCR. Sequencing was performed with immunoSEQ multiplex PCR; in TCRdb, only in-frame clones are kept and a portion is missing. The sample consists of about 160,000 clones, about 85% of them appearing once. The CDR3 spans 15 residues. Germline V gene lookup returns CDR1 MNHEY and CDR2 SVGAGI. V was clipped by 6 bases and J by 0 bases; unmatched bases: 5. Study-wide results and limits: In a later analysis, specific HLA alleles were associated with about 18,000 TCR beta sequences at a 0.05 false discovery rate. Sequence variants that were highly shared formed a cluster that was likely a sequencing artifact. Earlier results showed most TCR beta V segments being productive about 90% or about 30% of the time.

As to this clone: As yet, its antigen is unknown.

The sequencing sample was made of PBMCs. The rearrangement uses TRBV6-5 and TRBJ1-1; 9 bases map to TRBD1. The TCR was taken from a man between 18 and 29 years old in good health and CMV-seropositive. CDR3 sequence: CASSWGQGLNTEAFF. For the CDR3, the DNA is TGTGCCAGCAGCTGGGGACAGGGATTGAACACTGAAGCTTTCTTT.